Each of the 7 T cell receptor beta chains below was sequenced from the same sample in a study of control samples from healthy donors and cancer patients. The repertoire was sequenced with immunoSEQ multiplex PCR; TCRdb's copy has only in-frame clones and lacks some. The profile shows approximately 150,000 clones, roughly 89% of them singletons. The source material was blood. The receptors shown here come from a man aged 30 to 45 in good health.

This chain joins TRBV24-1 and TRBJ2-7, with D perhaps TRBD1 (7 bases). V was pared by 3 bases and J by 6 bases, with 17 bases between. This CDR3 is 15 amino acids long. Germline V gene data show CDR1 as KGHDR and CDR2 as SFDVKD. CDR3 nucleotide sequence: TGTGCCACCAGTGATGGCGACAGGGAGGTAGGCGAGCAGTACTTC. Protein sequence: CATSDGDREVGEQYF.

The gene calls are TRBV7-2 and TRBJ2-3; either TRBD1 or TRBD2 may fit D (6 bases each). Per germline, CDR1 SGHTA and CDR2 FQGNSA. Trimming removed 3 bases from V and 8 bases from J, with 12 bases in between. This CDR3 region has 13 residues. This CDR3 reads CASSLQGTSTQYF. The CDR3 DNA reads TGTGCCAGCAGCTTGCAGGGGACTTCTACGCAGTATTTT.

This clone appeared once. The V and J genes are TRBV5-1 and TRBJ2-1, with 7 bases identical to TRBD2. Germline trimming cut 5 bases from V and 4 bases from J; bases unmatched to any gene: 6. CDR3 length equals 14 residues. Germline V gene data show CDR1 as SGHRS and CDR2 as YFSETQ. CDR3 sequence (DNA): TGCGCCAGCAGTTCCAGCGGGGATTACAATGAGCAGTTCTTC. Protein product: CASSSSGDYNEQFF.

This clone appeared once. The CDR3 region has the DNA TGTGCCATCAGACCGGACAGGGGAAATAATTCACCCCTCCACTTT. Amino acid sequence: CAIRPDRGNNSPLHF. V gene TRBV10-3 combines with J gene TRBJ1-6; 9 nucleotides match TRBD1. Germline V gene data show CDR1 as ENHRY and CDR2 as SYGVKD. The ends lost 6 bases at V and 5 bases at J; junction bases unmatched: 5. The length of the CDR3 is 15 residues.

The CDR3 nucleotides are TGTGCCAGTAGTAGACAGGGACTACTCGAGCAGTACTTC. As protein: CASSRQGLLEQYF. The gene calls are TRBV19 and TRBJ2-7; D is tentatively TRBD1 or TRBD2 (7 bases each). Trimming stripped 4 bases from V and 6 bases from J, with 13 bases between. CDR1 and CDR2 from the germline V gene are LNHDA and SQIVND (reference sequence). The CDR3 consists of 13 residues. The entire variable domain, with the rest obtained from reference TRBV19 and TRBJ2-7, is as follows: DGGITQSPKYLFRKEGQNVTLSCEQNLNHDAMYWYRQDPGQGLRLIYYSQIVNDFQKGDIAEGYSVSREKKESFPLTVTSAQKNPTAFYLCASSRQGLLEQYFGPGTRLTVT.

In this sample, this clone turned up a few times. The chain carries TRBV11-2 and TRBJ1-1, with 7 bases fitting TRBD1. Germline CDR1 SGHAT, CDR2 FQNNGV. After removal of 4 bases from V and 3 bases from J, the junction contained 5 bases not matched to a gene. The CDR3 consists of 14 residues. CDR3 nucleotide sequence: TGTGCCAGCAGCTGGGGGGACAGCCACACTGAAGCTTTCTTT. This encodes CASSWGDSHTEAFF.

This clone was detected once. The rearrangement links TRBV29-1 to TRBJ1-4; D ambiguous. Germline CDR1 reads SQVTM; CDR2 reads ANQGSEA. Trimming took 7 bases from V and 8 from J, leaving 14 bases between them. This CDR3 is built from 12 residues. Here the CDR3 reads CSAGERTEKLFF. In DNA form, the CDR3 reads TGCAGCGCTGGGGAGAGGACCGAAAAACTGTTTTTT. The variable domain in full, with the rest retrieved from reference TRBV29-1 and TRBJ1-4, is SAVISQKPSRDICQRGTSLTIQCQVDSQVTMMFWYRQQPGQSLTLIATANQGSEATYESGFVIDKFPISRPNLTFSTLTVSNMSPEDSSIYLCSAGERTEKLFFGSGTQLSVL.